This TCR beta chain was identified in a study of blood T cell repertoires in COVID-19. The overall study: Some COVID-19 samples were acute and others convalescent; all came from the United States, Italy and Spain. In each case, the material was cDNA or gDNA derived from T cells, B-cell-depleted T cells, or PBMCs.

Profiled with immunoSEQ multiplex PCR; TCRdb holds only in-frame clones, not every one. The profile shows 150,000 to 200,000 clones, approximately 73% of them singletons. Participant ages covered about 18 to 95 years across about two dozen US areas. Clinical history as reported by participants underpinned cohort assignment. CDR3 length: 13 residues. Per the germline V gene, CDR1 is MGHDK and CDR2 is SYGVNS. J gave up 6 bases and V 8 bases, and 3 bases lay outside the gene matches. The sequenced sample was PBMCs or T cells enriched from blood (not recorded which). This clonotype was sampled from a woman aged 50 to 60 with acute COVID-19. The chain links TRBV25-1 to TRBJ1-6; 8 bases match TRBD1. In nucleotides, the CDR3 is TGTGCCAGCGGACAGGGAGCTAATTCACCCCTCCACTTT. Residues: CASGQGANSPLHF.